This is a list of T cell receptor beta chains from one sample in a study of T cell responses to AZD1222 COVID-19 vaccine. The protocol was immunoSEQ multiplex PCR, while the TCRdb copy is restricted to in-frame clones and leaves out a portion. This table has 33,000 or so clones, approximately 90% appearing once. Sequencing was performed on peripheral blood, taken 28 days after the second AZD1222 dose. These receptors originate from an adult who received the AZD1222 COVID-19 vaccine. The CDR3 runs from the conserved cysteine through the conserved F or W. D genes are given only for firm matches. Size is stated for part of the rows, as once, few or many counts, or as a class when the clone is expanded.

>TRBJ2-3|TRBV6-1|once|TRBD1
TGTGCCAGCAGTGAAATCCGCGACAGGGCATCAGGAGATACGCAGTATTTT
CASSEIRDRASGDTQYF
>TRBJ2-3|TRBV6-5|.|.
TGTGCCAGCAGTTATGGTGGGGGACCTAACACAGATACGCAGTATTTT
CASSYGGGPNTDTQYF
>TRBJ2-1|TRBV29-1|.|.
TGCAGCGTTGAAGCTCACGACAATGAGCAGTTCTTC
CSVEAHDNEQFF
>TRBJ1-5|TRBV18|.|.
TGTGCCAGCTCACCCCCCGGGAGGGGCGATCAGCCCCAGCATTTT
CASSPPGRGDQPQHF
>TRBJ1-3|TRBV18|.|.
TGTGCCAGCTCGCGAGGACAGACCTGGGGAAACACCATATATTTT
CASSRGQTWGNTIYF
>TRBJ1-4|TRBV3-1/TRBV3-2|.|.
TGTGCCAGCAGCCAAGATGGCAGGCCAGGTGGGCTGTTTTTT
CASSQDGRPGGLFF
>TRBJ1-4|TRBV5-1|.|.
TGCGCCAGCAGCTTGGGCGGCGCCAATGAAAAACTGTTTTTT
CASSLGGANEKLFF
>TRBJ2-5|TRBV18|.|.
TGTGCCAGCTCACCAGTTCAAGAGACCCAGTACTTC
CASSPVQETQYF
>TRBJ2-2|TRBV9|once|.
TGTGCCAGCAGCGTAGCGAGGGCCGGGGAGCTGTTTTTT
CASSVARAGELFF
>TRBJ2-5|TRBV27|.|TRBD2
TGTGCCAGCGGAAGAGCGGGGGTTGAGGAGACCCAGTACTTC
CASGRAGVEETQYF
>TRBJ1-3|TRBV6-2/TRBV6-3|.|.
TGTGCCAGCAGTTACACGCTTGGAAACACCATATATTTT
CASSYTLGNTIYF
>TRBJ1-2|TRBV28|.|TRBD1
TGTGCCAGCAGTCTCCTGGGACAGGGGGGATATGGCTACACCTTC
CASSLLGQGGYGYTF
>TRBJ1-1|TRBV2|.|.
TGTGCCAGCAGAGAGACCGAGAACACTGAAGCTTTCTTT
CASRETENTEAFF
>TRBJ2-7|TRBV11-2|once|.
TGTGCCAGCAGCTTAGTTTTGGGGGGAACCGAGCAGTACTTC
CASSLVLGGTEQYF
>TRBJ1-2|TRBV9|.|TRBD1
TGTGCCAGCAGCACCGGGACAGGGGGCGCTTATGGCTACACCTTC
CASSTGTGGAYGYTF
>TRBJ1-5|TRBV19|.|.
TGTGCCAGTACCCAGGGACGAGTCGGCAATCAGCCCCAGCATTTT
CASTQGRVGNQPQHF
>TRBJ1-4|TRBV12-3/TRBV12-4|.|.
TGTGCCAGCAAAACAATATTACAGGAAAAACTGTTTTTT
CASKTILQEKLFF
>TRBJ2-4|TRBV27|once|TRBD2
TGTGCCAGCAGACTAGCGGGGGGGCTCGGCAAAAACATTCAGTACTTC
CASRLAGGLGKNIQYF
>TRBJ2-7|TRBV28|.|.
TGTGCCAGCAGTGTGACAGACTACGAGCAGTACTTC
CASSVTDYEQYF
>TRBJ1-2|TRBV18|.|.
TGTGCCAGCTCACCCCAGGGATACTATGGCTACACCTTC
CASSPQGYYGYTF
>TRBJ1-2|TRBV10-2|.|.
TGCGCCAGCACCTACGACAGCTACACTTATGGCTACACCTTC
CASTYDSYTYGYTF
>TRBJ1-2|TRBV3-1/TRBV3-2|.|.
TGTGCCAGCAGCCGGGGGCCGGGAGGCTATGGCTACACCTTC
CASSRGPGGYGYTF
>TRBJ1-2|TRBV5-6|.|.
TGTGCCAGCAGCTTCCCAGCACAAATCTATGGCTACACCTTC
CASSFPAQIYGYTF
>TRBJ2-6|TRBV19|.|.
TGTGCCAGTACCCTGGGGGCCCACTCTGGGGCCAACGTCCTGACTTTC
CASTLGAHSGANVLTF
>TRBJ2-1|TRBV7-9|.|.
TGTGCCAGCACGGATTACAATGAGCAGTTCTTC
CASTDYNEQFF
>TRBJ1-5|TRBV4-1|.|TRBD1
TGCGCCAGCAGCCAAGAGGTCACAGGGGATCAGCCCCAGCATTTT
CASSQEVTGDQPQHF
>TRBJ1-2|TRBV7-2|.|.
TGTGCCAGCAACCAAGCGGGCGACACTAGGAGCTATGGCTACACCTTC
CASNQAGDTRSYGYTF
>TRBJ2-1|TRBV4-2|.|.
TGTGCCAGCAGCCAAGATTGGGCAGGGACGACCAATGAGCAGTTCTTC
CASSQDWAGTTNEQFF
>TRBJ1-3|TRBV29-1|.|.
TGCAGCGCAATATCGTCTGGAAACACCATATATTTT
CSAISSGNTIYF
>TRBJ1-1|TRBV18|.|.
TGTGCCAGCTCACCAAAACAGGATAACACTGAAGCTTTCTTT
CASSPKQDNTEAFF
>TRBJ1-4|TRBV9|.|.
TGTGCCAGCAGCGTAGCTGGGCATGAATCTGAAAAACTGTTTTTT
CASSVAGHESEKLFF
>TRBJ2-2|TRBV7-6|.|.
TGTGCCAGCAGCCAGACCCAGACATTGAACACCGGGGAGCTGTTTTTT
CASSQTQTLNTGELFF
>TRBJ1-2|TRBV4-3|.|TRBD1
TGCGCCAGCAGCCAGGATGCCGGGACAGATGGCTACACCTTC
CASSQDAGTDGYTF
>TRBJ1-2|TRBV19|.|.
TGTGCCAGTAAGTCCCCAGCGGGGGCGATCGACACCTTC
CASKSPAGAIDTF
>TRBJ2-7|TRBV7-2|.|.
TGTGCCAGCAGCTTAGCTCAACAGGGAGTTGACGAGCAGTACTTC
CASSLAQQGVDEQYF
>TRBJ1-5|TRBV19|.|.
TGTGCCAGTAGTATATCGGGGGGCGGCTATCAGCCCCAGCATTTT
CASSISGGGYQPQHF
>TRBJ1-5|TRBV6-6|.|.
TGTGCCAGCAGGTTAACACAGGATAGCAATCAGCCCCAGCATTTT
CASRLTQDSNQPQHF
>TRBJ2-1|TRBV20-1|.|.
TGCAGTGCTAGTGGTGGTAGAAATGAGCAGTTCTTC
CSASGGRNEQFF
>TRBJ2-5|TRBV13|.|.
TGTGCCAGCAGCGTCGGGGGTTCAGAGACCCAGTACTTC
CASSVGGSETQYF
>TRBJ1-2|TRBV11-2|once|.
TGTGCCAGCAGCTCAATAGCACAGGGAATTGGCTACACCTTC
CASSSIAQGIGYTF
>TRBJ1-1|TRBV6-6|.|.
TGTGCCAGCAGCAAAAGGACGGGTTTTTCGTCTTTCTTT
CASSKRTGFSSFF
>TRBJ2-7|TRBV13|.|.
TGTGCCAGCAGCTTCGGGAGCTCCTACGAGCAGTACTTC
CASSFGSSYEQYF
>TRBJ2-7|TRBV6-5|.|.
TGTGCCAGCAGCCTCCAGGATTACTACGAGCAGTACTTC
CASSLQDYYEQYF
>TRBJ1-5|TRBV7-9|.|TRBD1
TGTGCCAGCAGCCGAGGACAGGTTCGCCCGCCCCAGCATTTT
CASSRGQVRPPQHF
>TRBJ2-7|TRBV10-2|.|.
TGCGCCAGCAGATTTTCAGGGGATCCACGCTTGCCCTACGAGCAGTACTTC
CASRFSGDPRLPYEQYF
>TRBJ1-1|TRBV4-1|.|.
TGCGCCAGCAGCCAATGGCGCCGACGCATGAACACTGAAGCTTTCTTT
CASSQWRRRMNTEAFF
>TRBJ1-2|TRBV7-3|.|.
TGTGCCAGCAGCTCTGACAGCCGGTATGGCTACACCTTC
CASSSDSRYGYTF
>TRBJ2-1|TRBV5-1|.|.
TGCGCCAGCAGCTTATGGGGGGGACAAGGGAATGAGCAGTTCTTC
CASSLWGGQGNEQFF